This TCR beta chain was identified during a study of T cells in Graves' hyperthyroidism and ophthalmopathy. Researchers amplified the TCR beta CDR3 regions from RNA transcripts. During a first-round RT-PCR of the TCR CDR3, the HTBI primer set was used. TCRdb passed the multiplex PCR reads through MiXCR, listing each CDR3 protein once. Counted here are about 510,000 distinct CDR3 sequences, 46% occurring once; the ten biggest clones make up around 47%. Turning to this clonotype: Its antigen is not known. An end of the junction differs from the germline gene, which may be a read error.

This CDR3 is 13 amino acids long. CDR1 KGHDR and CDR2 SFDVKD come from the germline V gene. In making diagnoses, clinical symptoms, serum thyroxine and TRAb, thyroid ultrasound and orbital computed tomography were all used. Whole-study results and caveats: In validation, the model predicted ophthalmopathy. These predictions came a median approximately 6.5 months before onset.

The origin of this receptor is an adult woman with Graves' disease, either hyperthyroidism or ophthalmopathy (not recorded which). V and J are TRBV24-1 and TRBJ2-7, with D uncertain. The specimen was peripheral blood or thyroid tissue (not recorded which). The CDR3 loop is CASSLNPFYEQYF. As DNA, the CDR3 is TGTGCCAGCAGTCTTAACCCCTTCTACGAGCAGTACTTC.